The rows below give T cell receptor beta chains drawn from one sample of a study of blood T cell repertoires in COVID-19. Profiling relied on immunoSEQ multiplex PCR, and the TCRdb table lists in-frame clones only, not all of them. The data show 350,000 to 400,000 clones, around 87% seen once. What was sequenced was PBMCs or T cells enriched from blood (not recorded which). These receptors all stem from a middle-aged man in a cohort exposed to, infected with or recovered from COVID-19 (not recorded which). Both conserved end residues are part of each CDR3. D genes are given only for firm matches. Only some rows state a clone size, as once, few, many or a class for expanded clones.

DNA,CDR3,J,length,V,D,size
TGTGCCAGCAGAAGGACAGGGGTGAGCAATCAGCCCCAGCATTTT,CASRRTGVSNQPQHF,TRBJ1-5,15,TRBV6-5,TRBD1,few
TGTGCCAGCAGTCCGGACAGGGTTAGCAATCAGCCCCAGCATTTT,CASSPDRVSNQPQHF,TRBJ1-5,15,TRBV6-5,TRBD1,NA
TGCAGCGTTGTCGTTAGTGGGAGCTCCTACGAGCAGTACTTC,CSVVVSGSSYEQYF,TRBJ2-7,14,TRBV29-1,NA,NA
TGCGCCAGCAGCCCGAGCGAGGGCAGGGGCTATGGCTACACCTTC,CASSPSEGRGYGYTF,TRBJ1-2,15,TRBV5-1,NA,NA
TGTGCCAGCAGCTTAGCGGCGGGATCCTACAATGAGCAGTTCTTC,CASSLAAGSYNEQFF,TRBJ2-1,15,TRBV7-8,NA,NA
TGTGCCAGCAGTTTATCAGGGGATCAGCCCCAGCATTTT,CASSLSGDQPQHF,TRBJ1-5,13,TRBV12-3/TRBV12-4,NA,NA
TGTGCCAGCTCACCAAGTCAGGAAGTTTGGACTGAAGCTTTCTTT,CASSPSQEVWTEAFF,TRBJ1-1,15,TRBV18,NA,NA
TGTGCCAGCAGCAGAGGGGTGGGAGGAAACAATGAGCAGTTCTTC,CASSRGVGGNNEQFF,TRBJ2-1,15,TRBV3-1/TRBV3-2,NA,NA
TGTGCCAGCAGCGTAGCATGGAGAGGAGCGGGCAACAATGAGCAGTTCTTC,CASSVAWRGAGNNEQFF,TRBJ2-1,17,TRBV9,NA,NA
TGTGCCAGTAGTATAAATAGCGGGAACACAGATACGCAGTATTTT,CASSINSGNTDTQYF,TRBJ2-3,15,TRBV19,TRBD2,NA
TGTGCCAGCTCACCACCGGACAGGCTCCTCAACTATGGCTACACCTTC,CASSPPDRLLNYGYTF,TRBJ1-2,16,TRBV18,TRBD1,NA
TGTGCCACCAGTGAACACTACAGGGAAGGGGCAGATACGCAGTATTTT,CATSEHYREGADTQYF,TRBJ2-3,16,TRBV24-1,NA,NA
TGTGCCAGCAGCCTGACAGGGACCACTAACTATGGCTACACCTTC,CASSLTGTTNYGYTF,TRBJ1-2,15,TRBV7-9,TRBD1,NA
TGTGCCAGCAGCTTAGGACAGATAGAGACCCAGTACTTC,CASSLGQIETQYF,TRBJ2-5,13,TRBV13,NA,NA
TGCAGCGTCGCGGGGACAGGCATCTCTGGAAACACCATATATTTT,CSVAGTGISGNTIYF,TRBJ1-3,15,TRBV29-1,TRBD1,NA
TGTGCCAGCAGCGTCAGCCGGGGACTTCAGAAGGCTGGGGCCAACGTCCTGACTTTC,CASSVSRGLQKAGANVLTF,TRBJ2-6,19,TRBV9,NA,NA
TGCGCCAGCAGCCCTGGGACAGCTGGGGCCAACGTCCTGACTTTC,CASSPGTAGANVLTF,TRBJ2-6,15,TRBV4-1,TRBD1,NA
TGTGCCACCAGCAGAGGCGGACGGACAGTCGCCACTGAAGCTTTCTTT,CATSRGGRTVATEAFF,TRBJ1-1,16,TRBV15,NA,NA
TGTGCCAGCAGTTTTAGGGGTATCGGCACCGGGGAGCTGTTTTTT,CASSFRGIGTGELFF,TRBJ2-2,15,TRBV27,NA,NA
TGCGCCAGCTCCCCCCCAACGGGGGGGAACACTGAAGCTTTCTTT,CASSPPTGGNTEAFF,TRBJ1-1,15,TRBV5-1,NA,NA
TGTGCCAGCAGCCAGGGGACTAGCGGGAGTCGTGAGACCCAGTACTTC,CASSQGTSGSRETQYF,TRBJ2-5,16,TRBV3-1/TRBV3-2,TRBD2,NA
TGTGCCATCAGGGGTGCAGGGAATCAGCCCCAGCATTTT,CAIRGAGNQPQHF,TRBJ1-5,13,TRBV10-3,NA,NA
TGTGCCAGCAGTTTAGATTTCGGGTCTTTTTCGAATCAGCCCCAGCATTTT,CASSLDFGSFSNQPQHF,TRBJ1-5,17,TRBV28,NA,NA
TGTGCCAGCAGCCAAGATAACGGGTTCTACAATGAGCAGTTCTTC,CASSQDNGFYNEQFF,TRBJ2-1,15,TRBV3-1/TRBV3-2,NA,few
TGTGCCAGCAGTTTCACCTTTGTAGGGGGGGTTCCTGAAGCTTTCTTT,CASSFTFVGGVPEAFF,TRBJ1-1,16,TRBV28,NA,NA
TGCGCCAGCAGCTTGAAAGCGGCGAACACCGGGGAGCTGTTTTTT,CASSLKAANTGELFF,TRBJ2-2,15,TRBV5-1,NA,NA
TGTGCCAGCAGCTTACTAGCGGGAAACTACGAGCAGTACTTC,CASSLLAGNYEQYF,TRBJ2-7,14,TRBV7-2,TRBD2,once
TGTGCCAGCAACTCCGGGACACTGACAGGGCAGCCCCAGCATTTT,CASNSGTLTGQPQHF,TRBJ1-5,15,TRBV6-5,TRBD1,NA
TGTGCCAGCAGCATCTCGACAGGGCGCACAGATACGCAGTATTTT,CASSISTGRTDTQYF,TRBJ2-3,15,TRBV6-5,TRBD1,NA
TGCGCCAGCAGCCTGGACGGCAGGGGCTCAAATCAGCCCCAGCATTTT,CASSLDGRGSNQPQHF,TRBJ1-5,16,TRBV5-1,NA,NA